Following are 9 T cell receptor beta chains from one sample sequenced in a study of blood T cell repertoires in COVID-19. Some clones are missing from TCRdb's copy, which holds only in-frame ones; the method was immunoSEQ multiplex PCR. The sample has tens of thousands of clones; around 75% are singletons. Sequencing used peripheral blood. Receptors originate from a woman in her fifties or sixties with acute or convalescent COVID-19.

The chain combines TRBV6-5 with TRBJ2-1, with D possibly matching TRBD2 (5 bases). Trimming removed 7 bases at V and 9 bases at J, with 19 bases between. CDR1 and CDR2 from the germline V gene are MNHEY and SVGAGI. The CDR3 has 14 amino acids. CDR3 loop: CASTGGSSLVEQFF. DNA of the CDR3: TGTGCCAGCACTGGAGGCAGCTCGTTGGTTGAGCAGTTCTTC.

The chain has TRBV12-3 or TRBV12-4 and TRBJ2-7, with 10 bases matching TRBD1. V dropped 3 bases and J dropped 10; count of bases not matched to a gene: 6. The CDR3 is 13 amino acids. The CDR3 region has the DNA TGTGCCAGCAGTTTTTCCGGACAGGGGGATCAGTACTTC. Amino acids: CASSFSGQGDQYF.

This clone was counted a single time. J is TRBJ1-2 and V is TRBV7-8; D is perhaps TRBD1 (6 bases). Germline-derived CDR1 and CDR2 are SGHVS and FQNEAQ. This CDR3 contains 17 residues. Trimming removed 5 bases at V and 0 bases at J, with 19 bases between. The CDR3 sequence is CASSVTLPGTTNYGYTF. CDR3 DNA sequence: TGTGCCAGCAGCGTAACCCTCCCCGGGACAACTAACTATGGCTACACCTTC.

The chain couples TRBV7-8 to TRBJ2-1, with a weak D call TRBD2 (6 bases). Looked up from germline, CDR1 is SGHVS and CDR2 is FQNEAQ. The CDR3 has 16 amino acids. V was shortened by 4 bases and J by 8 bases, with 21 bases between the two germline ends. The CDR3 protein is CASSSVPGLPLDEQFF. CDR3 nucleotide sequence: TGTGCCAGCAGCTCAGTCCCGGGACTCCCTTTGGATGAGCAGTTCTTC. The complete variable domain, with remaining parts taken from reference TRBV7-8 and TRBJ2-1, reads GAGVSQSPRYKVAKRGQDVALRCDPISGHVSLFWYQQALGQGPEFLTYFQNEAQLDKSGLPSDRFFAERPEGSVSTLKIQRTQQEDSAVYLCASSSVPGLPLDEQFFGPGTRLTVL.

V gene TRBV6-6 combines with J gene TRBJ1-5; D is ambiguous. Trimming took 0 bases from V and 11 from J, leaving 5 bases between them. CDR1 is MNHNY, CDR2 SVGAGI, per germline (reference sequence). The CDR3 runs 11 residues. CDR3 in amino acids: CASSYSAAQHF. The CDR3 DNA sequence: TGTGCCAGCAGTTACTCGGCAGCCCAGCATTTT.

The rearrangement joins TRBV12-3 or TRBV12-4 to TRBJ1-2; 8 bases align to TRBD1. V was pared by 5 bases and J by 8 bases, with 7 bases of the junction left unmatched. The CDR3 contains 13 residues. Here the CDR3 reads CASSLQGAWGYTF. The CDR3 DNA reads TGTGCCAGCAGTCTTCAGGGGGCTTGGGGCTACACCTTC.

The chain uses TRBV19 and TRBJ1-1; D is unclear. This CDR3 has 13 amino acids. CDR1 and CDR2 from the germline V gene are LNHDA and SQIVND (reference sequence). Trimming cost V 4 bases and J 6 bases, with 12 bases left between them. The chain's CDR3 is CASSTGLYAEAFF. In DNA form, the CDR3 reads TGTGCCAGTAGTACCGGGTTGTACGCTGAAGCTTTCTTT.

This clone was detected only a few times. The chain couples TRBV30 to TRBJ1-2; no clear D gene. The CDR3 is 13 residues long. Germline V gene lookup returns CDR1 GTSNPN and CDR2 SVGIG (reference sequence). V was trimmed by 2 bases and J by 8 bases, leaving 15 bases between them. The DNA of the CDR3 is TGTGCCTGGAGTATTCGACGGCTGGAGGGCTACACCTTC. Amino acids: CAWSIRRLEGYTF.

This chain's CDR3 is CASSLASRAGALQETQYF. DNA for the CDR3: TGTGCCAGCAGCTTAGCCTCGAGAGCGGGGGCCCTCCAAGAGACCCAGTACTTC. This chain links TRBV7-8 with TRBJ2-5, with 8 bases that match TRBD2. Germline trimming cut 0 bases from V and 1 base from J; bases unmatched to any gene: 10. The CDR3 is made up of 18 amino acids. From germline, CDR1 is SGHVS and CDR2 FQNEAQ.